This T cell receptor (beta chain) comes out of a study of beta chain features in type 1 diabetes. Points from the study as a whole: Shorter templates might be favored by PCR, and equally so in patients and in controls.

Reverse transcribing all isolated RNA meant expressed TCRB transcripts were sequenced. Roughly 3.5 million reads per sample were averaged for naive, central memory and regulatory samples. Produced via immunoSEQ multiplex PCR; TCRdb's table is partial and in-frame only. The sample consists of hundreds of thousands of clones, 11% of them appearing once. The CDR3 loop spans 15 amino acids. Germline values: CDR1 MNHNY, CDR2 SVGAGI (reference sequence). V dropped 2 bases and J dropped 6; count of bases not matched to a gene: 5. Notes on this clone: Its specificity is unknown.

This chain connects TRBV6-6 to TRBJ1-2; the match to TRBD1 covers 11 bases. This clonotype was sampled from a woman in her thirties in good health. The sequencing input was naive CD4+ T cells from blood. The CDR3 region has the DNA TGTGCCAGCAGTTACGGGGACAGGGGGAACGATGGCTACACCTTC. Amino acid sequence: CASSYGDRGNDGYTF.